These 25 T cell receptor beta chains were all obtained from the same sample, sequenced in a study of CD8+ T cells in alopecia areata. Following RNA extraction, reverse transcription yielded cDNA that acted as the sequencing template. Only in-frame clones appear in the TCRdb table, and some are missing; sequencing was by immunoSEQ multiplex PCR. The sample has 85,000 to 110,000 clones; under 90% are singletons. Treatment reported: oral pan-JAK inhibitor, 5-10 mg twice daily. The input for sequencing was CD8+ T cells sorted from blood, taken at approximately week 30, from a patient treated with tofacitinib. The receptors derive from a human donor with alopecia areata.

The chain employs TRBV4-1 and TRBJ2-2; D remains unclear. Trimming took 4 bases from V and 5 from J, leaving 14 bases between them. Germline lookup yields CDR1 MGHRA and CDR2 YSYEKL. The CDR3 length is 15 residues. Here the CDR3 reads CASSLWPSLTGELFF. In nucleotides, the CDR3 is TGCGCCAGCAGCCTATGGCCCTCGCTTACCGGGGAGCTGTTTTTT.

This sequence joins TRBV29-1 and TRBJ2-2, with TRBD2 identical over 7 bases. Germline V gives CDR1 SQVTM, CDR2 ANQGSEA. The V and J ends lost 4 bases and 6 bases, in that order; junction bases with no gene match: 2. The CDR3 has 12 residues. This CDR3 is CSVAGGSGELFF. In nucleotides, the CDR3 is TGCAGCGTTGCGGGGGGATCCGGGGAGCTGTTTTTT.

The chain combines TRBV15 with TRBJ2-3; 14 bases are shared with TRBD2. The CDR3 sequence is 20 residues long. Germline V gene lookup returns CDR1 LNHNV and CDR2 YYDKDF (reference sequence). With V trimmed by 0 bases and J by 5 bases, 13 bases remained unmatched. The CDR3 nucleotides are TGTGCCACCAGCAGAGATATCGGACTAGCGGGAGGAGGGGCGGAAGATACGCAGTATTTT. Translating it yields CATSRDIGLAGGGAEDTQYF.

On this clone itself: Its ends do not fully match the called genes, so a read error is possible. The chain recombines TRBV7-7 with TRBJ2-7, with D tentatively TRBD1 (5 bases). The CDR3 covers 15 residues. The germline V gene has CDR1 SSHAT and CDR2 FNYEAQ (reference sequence). The CDR3 DNA reads as TGTGCTAGCAGCCCTGGGGCAGTCAACTCCTACGAGCAGTACTTC. Translating gives CASSPGAVNSYEQYF.

This clone counts as medium-sized. The chain couples TRBV6-4 to TRBJ2-2; maybe TRBD1 (5 bases). The CDR3 covers 13 residues. V was trimmed by 3 bases and J by 3 bases, leaving 5 bases between them. The germline CDR1 and CDR2 sequences are MRHNA and SNTAGT. Written as DNA, the CDR3 is TGTGCCAGCAGTGAAGGGGACACCGGGGAGCTGTTTTTT. Protein product: CASSEGDTGELFF.

The chain carries TRBV7-9 and TRBJ2-7, with D unresolved. Trimming stripped 5 bases from V and 0 bases from J, with 20 bases between. There are 17 residues in the CDR3. Germline V gene data show CDR1 as SEHNR and CDR2 as FQNEAQ (reference sequence). CDR3 residues: CASSPHRFTRSSYEQYF. CDR3 bases: TGTGCCAGCAGCCCGCACCGGTTCACCCGGAGCTCCTACGAGCAGTACTTC.

The chain joins TRBV7-8 to TRBJ2-7; D might be TRBD1 (6 bases). The length of the CDR3 is 13 residues. With 5 bases removed from V and 3 bases from J, the gap between germline ends came to 11 bases. The V gene's germline CDR1 is SGHVS and CDR2 FQNEAQ. CDR3 amino acids: CASSQRTVYEQYF. CDR3 DNA sequence: TGTGCCAGCAGCCAGAGGACAGTCTACGAGCAGTACTTC.

This sequence joins TRBV15 and TRBJ2-4; 10 nucleotides match TRBD2. Germline trimming cut 3 bases from V and 6 bases from J; bases unmatched to any gene: 2. The germline V gene has CDR1 LNHNV and CDR2 YYDKDF (reference sequence). The CDR3 is 14 amino acids. The CDR3 reads CATSSRTSGNIQYF. In DNA form, the CDR3 reads TGTGCCACCAGCAGCCGGACTAGCGGAAACATTCAGTACTTC.

On this clone itself: In the same sample, other DNA sequences code for this CDR3. Written as DNA, the CDR3 is TGCAGCGTTGAAGGGGGGTCCGAGCAGTACTTC. Protein: CSVEGGSEQYF. This chain uses TRBV29-1 with TRBJ2-7; D may correspond to TRBD1 or TRBD2 (5 bases each). Deletions cut 1 base from V and 6 bases from J, with 7 bases between. The CDR3 has 11 residues. Looked up from germline, CDR1 is SQVTM and CDR2 is ANQGSEA.

The chain is built from TRBV10-2 and TRBJ2-7, with TRBD1 matching over 7 bases. V was clipped by 3 bases and J by 3 bases; unmatched bases: 5. This CDR3 has 14 residues. Per germline, CDR1 WSHSY and CDR2 SAAADI. The CDR3 here is CASSEGTALYEQYF. CDR3 in DNA: TGCGCCAGCAGTGAAGGGACAGCCCTCTACGAGCAGTACTTC.

V gene TRBV27 combines with J gene TRBJ2-1, with D perhaps matching TRBD1 (7 bases). The CDR3 loop spans 14 amino acids. V was pared by 2 bases and J by 8 bases, with 13 bases between. Per germline, CDR1 MNHEY and CDR2 SMNVEV (reference sequence). The CDR3 reads CASSLSPGGHEQFF. CDR3 DNA: TGTGCCAGCAGTTTAAGTCCAGGGGGGCATGAGCAGTTCTTC.

The J gene is TRBJ2-7, the V gene TRBV5-4; 9 bases fit TRBD1. Germline values: CDR1 SGHNT, CDR2 YYREEE (reference sequence). V shed 4 bases and J 5 bases; nucleotides not matched to a gene: 10. This CDR3 region has 15 residues. The CDR3 DNA reads as TGTGCCAGCAGCCCACAGGGGGCCAGGTTGGACGAGCAGTACTTC. Encoded protein: CASSPQGARLDEQYF.

This chain joins TRBV9 and TRBJ2-7, with 7 nucleotides matching TRBD1. The V segment lost 4 bases and the J segment 1 base; nucleotides outside the gene matches: 8. The CDR3 runs to 15 residues. CDR1 SGDLS and CDR2 YYNGEE come from the germline V gene. DNA for the CDR3: TGTGCCAGCAGCCCCGAGGACAGGAGGTCCTACGAGCAGTACTTC. This gives the protein CASSPEDRRSYEQYF.

V usage is TRBV6-1 and J usage is TRBJ2-1; 7 bases match TRBD1. Looked up from germline, CDR1 is MNHNS and CDR2 is SASEGT. V lost 8 bases and J lost 0; bases outside the gene matches: 7. The CDR3 is made up of 15 amino acids. The CDR3 here is CASEVGQTSYNEQFF. The CDR3 nucleotides are TGTGCCAGCGAGGTGGGACAGACCTCCTACAATGAGCAGTTCTTC.

V gene TRBV2 combines with J gene TRBJ2-2; tentatively, D is TRBD1 (5 bases). Trimming left V 3 bases short and J 4 bases short, with 15 bases between. CDR3 length: 16 residues. Germline V lookup: CDR1 SNHLY, CDR2 FYNNEI. The CDR3 region has the DNA TGTGCCAGCAGTGATCTGACAGTAGTTCTCACCGGGGAGCTGTTTTTT. Translation: CASSDLTVVLTGELFF.

The chain uses TRBV5-4 and TRBJ2-3; TRBD1 agrees at 9 bases. Trimming removed 0 bases from V and 1 base from J; junction bases left unmatched: 9. Germline V gene sequence: CDR1 SGHNT, CDR2 YYREEE (reference sequence). This CDR3 has 18 amino acids. DNA of the CDR3: TGTGCCAGCAGCTTGGGTTTAGGACAGGGGACGGGCACAGATACGCAGTATTTT. Translation: CASSLGLGQGTGTDTQYF.

The CDR3 DNA reads TGTGCCAGCAGCCAACAGGGACTCACAGATACGCAGTATTTT. It yields the protein CASSQQGLTDTQYF. This chain joins TRBV7-8 and TRBJ2-3; D is tentatively TRBD1 or TRBD2 (6 bases each). The CDR3 sequence is 14 residues long. Germline V lookup: CDR1 SGHVS, CDR2 FQNEAQ. V lost 5 bases, J lost 2 bases, and 11 bases lay in between.

V is TRBV4-2 and J is TRBJ2-1; the match to TRBD1 covers 8 bases. CDR1 and CDR2 from the germline V gene are LGHNA and YNFKEQ. This CDR3 has 16 amino acids. V was clipped by 0 bases and J by 7 bases; unmatched bases: 8. In DNA, the CDR3 is TGTGCCAGCAGCCAAGATTACGGGACAGGATCTAATGAGCAGTTCTTC. Translating gives CASSQDYGTGSNEQFF.

This clone was seen a few times. V is TRBV4-1 and J is TRBJ2-1; 9 bases match TRBD2. In germline, CDR1 is MGHRA, CDR2 YSYEKL. The length of the CDR3 is 17 residues. Losses at the gene ends were 3 bases for V and 0 bases for J; bases not matched to a gene: 6. CDR3 loop: CASSQSVREGSYNEQFF. Here the CDR3 DNA reads TGCGCCAGCAGCCAGTCTGTGCGGGAGGGCTCCTACAATGAGCAGTTCTTC.

As to this clone: Other DNA sequences of this sample code for an identical CDR3. The chain is built from TRBV19 and TRBJ2-1; 8 positions agree with TRBD2. CDR3 length: 14 amino acids. Germline trimming cut 4 bases from V and 3 bases from J; bases unmatched to any gene: 2. Germline lookup yields CDR1 LNHDA and CDR2 SQIVND (reference sequence). CDR3 bases: TGTGCCAGTAGTACGGGGGGGGACTACAATGAGCAGTTCTTC. Translated: CASSTGGDYNEQFF.

This chain uses TRBV29-1 with TRBJ2-5; TRBD2 might be the D (6 bases). The CDR3 is 17 residues long. With 4 bases removed from V and 5 bases from J, the gap between germline ends came to 26 bases. Germline values: CDR1 SQVTM, CDR2 ANQGSEA. CDR3 nucleotide sequence: TGCAGCGTTGCCGAGGGAAGGGGAGGATTAGTTGGGGAGACCCAGTACTTC. Residues: CSVAEGRGGLVGETQYF.

This clone was detected a few times. DNA of the CDR3: TGTGCCAGCAGTCCGGGGGAGGACTACCATGGCTACACCTTC. Its translation is CASSPGEDYHGYTF. The chain has TRBV25-1 and TRBJ1-2; D may be TRBD1 (5 bases). Trimming cost V 5 bases and J 6 bases, with 16 bases left between them. The CDR3 has 14 residues. Germline V gene sequence: CDR1 MGHDK, CDR2 SYGVNS.

The chain links TRBV15 to TRBJ1-4, with unresolved D. This CDR3 spans 13 amino acids. V lost 11 bases to trimming and J lost 0 bases, with 10 bases between them. The germline V gene has CDR1 LNHNV and CDR2 YYDKDF (reference sequence). The CDR3 reads CACREATNEKLFF. CDR3 coding DNA: TGTGCCTGTCGGGAGGCAACTAATGAAAAACTGTTTTTT.

A few counts support this clone. This rearrangement joins TRBV5-1 to TRBJ2-3; a weak D match, TRBD2 (7 bases). CDR1 is SGHRS and CDR2 is YFSETQ in the germline V gene. Trimming removed 1 base from V and 6 bases from J, with 21 bases in between. The CDR3 consists of 17 residues. The DNA of the CDR3 is TGCGCCAGCAGCTTGAGAATGGCGGGGGCCCACTGGGATACGCAGTATTTT. Protein: CASSLRMAGAHWDTQYF. Using reference TRBV5-1 and TRBJ2-3 for the parts outside the CDR3, the full variable domain is KAGVTQTPRYLIKTRGQQVTLSCSPISGHRSVSWYQQTPGQGLQFLFEYFSETQRNKGNFPGRFSGRQFSNSRSEMNVSTLELGDSALYLCASSLRMAGAHWDTQYFGPGTRLTVL.

The chain has TRBV7-8 and TRBJ2-1; TRBD2 agrees at 8 bases. CDR3 size: 15 residues. Losses at the gene ends were 1 base for V and 5 bases for J; bases not matched to a gene: 4. In germline, CDR1 is SGHVS, CDR2 FQNEAQ. The CDR3 sequence is CASSLGPGGDNEQFF. CDR3 nucleotide sequence: TGTGCCAGCAGCTTAGGCCCGGGGGGGGACAATGAGCAGTTCTTC.